This T cell receptor beta chain was captured by sequencing in a study of OX40 agonist ivuxolimab in advanced cancers. Study results and limitations: The investigators did not determine what antigen specificity the expanded peripheral T cells had.

V was shortened by 6 bases and J by 5 bases, with 13 bases between the two germline ends. CDR1 is KGHSH and CDR2 is LQKENI in the germline V gene. The CDR3 totals 13 residues. Remarks on this clone: The antigen is undetermined.

Clones were sequenced by immunoSEQ multiplex PCR, and TCRdb holds only the in-frame ones, with some missing. The profile covers fewer than 75,000 clones, with 87% appearing a single time and under 3.5% taken by the ten largest. The sequencing here drew on CD4+ or CD8+ T cells sorted from blood, taken in a trial of the OX40 agonist ivuxolimab. The chain joins TRBV18 to TRBJ2-5; D gene uncertain. This receptor was taken from an adult with an advanced solid tumor such as melanoma, head and neck, liver or kidney cancer. CDR3: CASSPSSDETQYF. CDR3 in DNA: TGTGCCAGCTCGCCTTCGAGCGACGAGACCCAGTACTTC.